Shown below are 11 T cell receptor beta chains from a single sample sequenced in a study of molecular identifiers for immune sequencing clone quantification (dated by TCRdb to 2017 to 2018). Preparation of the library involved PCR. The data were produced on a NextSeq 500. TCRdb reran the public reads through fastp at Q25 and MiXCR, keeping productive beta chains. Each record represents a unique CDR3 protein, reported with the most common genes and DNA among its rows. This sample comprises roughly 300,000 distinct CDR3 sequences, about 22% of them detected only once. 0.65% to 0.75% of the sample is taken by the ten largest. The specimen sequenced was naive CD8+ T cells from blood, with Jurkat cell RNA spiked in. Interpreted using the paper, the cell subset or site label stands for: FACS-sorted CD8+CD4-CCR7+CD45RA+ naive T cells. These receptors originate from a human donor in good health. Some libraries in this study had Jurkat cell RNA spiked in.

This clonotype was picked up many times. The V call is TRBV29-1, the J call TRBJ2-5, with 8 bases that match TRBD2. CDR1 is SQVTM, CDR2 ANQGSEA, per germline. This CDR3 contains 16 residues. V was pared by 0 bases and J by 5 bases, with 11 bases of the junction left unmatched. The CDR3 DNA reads TGCAGCGTTGAAGATGGGACGGGAGGGCCTCTGGAGACCCAGTACTTC. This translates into CSVEDGTGGPLETQYF.

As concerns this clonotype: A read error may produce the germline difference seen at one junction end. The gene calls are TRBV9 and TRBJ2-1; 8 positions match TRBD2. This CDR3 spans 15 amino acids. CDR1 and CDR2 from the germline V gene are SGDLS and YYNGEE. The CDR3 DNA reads TGTACCAGCAGCGTAGCAGTTAGCGGGAATAATGAGCAGTTCTTC. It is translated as CTSSVAVSGNNEQFF. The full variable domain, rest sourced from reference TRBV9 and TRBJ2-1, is DSGVTQTPKHLITATGQRVTLRCSPRSGDLSVYWYQQSLDQGLQFLIQYYNGEERAKGNILERFSAQQFPDLHSELNLSSLELGDSALYFCTSSVAVSGNNEQFFGPGTRLTVL.

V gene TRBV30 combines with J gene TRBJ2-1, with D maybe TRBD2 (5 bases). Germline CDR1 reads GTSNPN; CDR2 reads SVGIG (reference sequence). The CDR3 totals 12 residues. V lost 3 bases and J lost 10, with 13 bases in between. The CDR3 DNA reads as TGTGCCTGGAGCGGGGATACGGGGGAGCAGTTCTTC. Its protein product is CAWSGDTGEQFF.

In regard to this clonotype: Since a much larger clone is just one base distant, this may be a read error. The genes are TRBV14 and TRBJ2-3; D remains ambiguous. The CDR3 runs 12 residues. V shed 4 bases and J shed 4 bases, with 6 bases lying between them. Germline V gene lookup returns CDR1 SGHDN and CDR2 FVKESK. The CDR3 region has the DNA TGTGCCAGCAGCCCCCACGCAGATACGCAGTATTTT. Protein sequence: CASSPHADTQYF.

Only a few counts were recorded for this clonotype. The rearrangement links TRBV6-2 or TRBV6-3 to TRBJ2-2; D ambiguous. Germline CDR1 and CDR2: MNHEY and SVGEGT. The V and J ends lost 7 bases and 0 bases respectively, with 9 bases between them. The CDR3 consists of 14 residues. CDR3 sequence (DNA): TGTGCCAGCACTTGGGTTTCGAACACCGGGGAGCTGTTTTTT. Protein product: CASTWVSNTGELFF.

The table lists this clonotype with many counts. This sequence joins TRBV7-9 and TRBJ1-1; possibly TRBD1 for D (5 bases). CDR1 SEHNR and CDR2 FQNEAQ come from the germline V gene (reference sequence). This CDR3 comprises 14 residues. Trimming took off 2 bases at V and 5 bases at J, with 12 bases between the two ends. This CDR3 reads CASSLFQGKTEAFF. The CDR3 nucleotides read TGTGCCAGCAGCTTATTCCAGGGCAAGACTGAAGCTTTCTTT.

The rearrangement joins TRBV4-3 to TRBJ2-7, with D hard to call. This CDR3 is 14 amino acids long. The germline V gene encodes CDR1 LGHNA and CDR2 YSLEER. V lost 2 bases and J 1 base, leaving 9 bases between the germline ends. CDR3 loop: CASSQNPGSYEQYF. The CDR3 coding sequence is TGCGCCAGCAGCCAAAATCCCGGTTCCTACGAGCAGTACTTC.

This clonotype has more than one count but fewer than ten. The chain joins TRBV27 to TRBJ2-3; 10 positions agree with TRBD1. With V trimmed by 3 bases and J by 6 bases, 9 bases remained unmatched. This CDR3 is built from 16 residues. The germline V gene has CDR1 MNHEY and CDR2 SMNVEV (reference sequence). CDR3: CASSFVGQGFFDTQYF. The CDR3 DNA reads TGTGCCAGCAGTTTTGTGGGACAGGGGTTTTTCGATACGCAGTATTTT.

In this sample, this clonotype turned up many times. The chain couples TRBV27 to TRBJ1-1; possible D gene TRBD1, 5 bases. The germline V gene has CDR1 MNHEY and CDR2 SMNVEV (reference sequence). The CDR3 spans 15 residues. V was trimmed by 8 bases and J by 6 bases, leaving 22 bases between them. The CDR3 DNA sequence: TGTGCCAGCGGACCTCTAGGGGCGAGGGTCGCTGAAGCTTTCTTT. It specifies CASGPLGARVAEAFF.

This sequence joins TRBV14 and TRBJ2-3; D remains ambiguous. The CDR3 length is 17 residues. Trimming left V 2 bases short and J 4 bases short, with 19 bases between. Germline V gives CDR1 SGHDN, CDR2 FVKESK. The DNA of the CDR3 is TGTGCCAGCAGCCAATGGCGAGGCGGTAGCCCCCCAGATACGCAGTATTTT. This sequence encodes CASSQWRGGSPPDTQYF. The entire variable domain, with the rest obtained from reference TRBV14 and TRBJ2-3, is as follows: EAGVTQFPSHSVIEKGQTVTLRCDPISGHDNLYWYRRVMGKEIKFLLHFVKESKQDESGMPNNRFLAERTGGTYSTLKVQPAELEDSGVYFCASSQWRGGSPPDTQYFGPGTRLTVL.

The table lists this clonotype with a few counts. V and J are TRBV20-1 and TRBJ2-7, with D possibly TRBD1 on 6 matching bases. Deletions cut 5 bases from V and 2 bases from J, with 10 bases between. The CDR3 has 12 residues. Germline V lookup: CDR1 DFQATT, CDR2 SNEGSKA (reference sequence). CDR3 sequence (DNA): TGCAGTGCTGGTCAGGGGACCTACGAGCAGTACTTC. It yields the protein CSAGQGTYEQYF.